The rows below give T cell receptor beta chains drawn from one sample of a study of memory CD4+ T cells and cytomegalovirus serostatus. Profiling relied on immunoSEQ multiplex PCR, and the TCRdb table lists in-frame clones only, not all of them. Among just over 45,000 clones listed, under 80% were seen once. What was sequenced was memory CD4+ T cells from blood. The receptors here all came from an adult in good health and CMV-seronegative. Each CDR3 is given with its conserved first and last residue. A D gene is named only where the DNA matches it firmly. Clone size is not always given. Where it is, it says once, few, many or a class for expanded clones.

length	V	size	J	D	CDR3	DNA
13	TRBV5-6	once	TRBJ2-5	NA	CASSPQGRETQYF	TGTGCCAGCAGCCCACAGGGACGAGAGACCCAGTACTTC
15	TRBV18	NA	TRBJ1-2	NA	CASSPQGQTAYGYTF	TGTGCCAGCTCACCACAAGGACAGACTGCCTATGGCTACACCTTC
14	TRBV6-1	NA	TRBJ2-5	TRBD2	CASSPGLVKETQYF	TGTGCCAGCAGTCCGGGACTAGTGAAGGAGACCCAGTACTTC
13	TRBV6-5	NA	TRBJ1-3	NA	CASRGLAGNTIYF	TGTGCCAGCAGGGGGTTGGCGGGAAACACCATATATTTT
13	TRBV11-3	NA	TRBJ1-6	NA	CASSLDPISPLHF	TGTGCCAGCAGCTTAGATCCGATTTCACCCCTCCACTTT
13	TRBV30	NA	TRBJ1-2	NA	CASGGSSNYGYTF	TGTGCCTCTGGGGGATCTTCTAACTATGGCTACACCTTC
15	TRBV7-2	NA	TRBJ2-7	NA	CASTPVAGQVYEQYF	TGTGCCAGCACCCCGGTGGCAGGCCAGGTGTACGAGCAGTACTTC
13	TRBV6-1	NA	TRBJ1-1	NA	CASRSLQGTEAFF	TGTGCCAGCAGGAGTCTCCAGGGGACTGAAGCTTTCTTT
13	TRBV5-4	NA	TRBJ2-7	NA	CASSFQQGYEQYF	TGTGCCAGCAGCTTCCAACAGGGCTACGAGCAGTACTTC
17	TRBV2	NA	TRBJ2-3	TRBD2	CAIIALAGGHFTDTQYF	TGTGCCATCATTGCACTAGCGGGGGGCCACTTCACAGATACGCAGTATTTT
15	TRBV6-1	few	TRBJ1-1	TRBD1	CASKKGTGVSTEAFF	TGTGCCAGCAAAAAGGGGACAGGGGTGAGCACTGAAGCTTTCTTT
14	TRBV5-1	NA	TRBJ2-1	NA	CASSPGQSYNEQFF	TGCGCCAGCAGCCCCGGACAGTCCTACAATGAGCAGTTCTTC
16	TRBV5-8	NA	TRBJ1-4	NA	CASSLGSRPGNEKLFF	TGTGCCAGCAGCTTGGGATCGAGACCGGGGAATGAAAAACTGTTTTTT
14	TRBV18	NA	TRBJ1-5	NA	CASSTQGIRQPQHF	TGTGCCAGCTCTACGCAGGGAATCCGTCAGCCCCAGCATTTT
13	TRBV19	NA	TRBJ1-2	NA	CASSEGGSYGYTF	TGTGCCAGTAGTGAGGGGGGTAGCTATGGCTACACCTTC
12	TRBV12-1	few	TRBJ2-4	NA	CASSLLRDIQYF	TGTGCCAGCAGCCTCCTGCGGGACATTCAGTACTTC
11	TRBV29-1	NA	TRBJ2-7	TRBD1	CSVETGSEQYF	TGCAGCGTTGAGACAGGGAGCGAGCAGTACTTC
14	TRBV4-3	NA	TRBJ1-2	NA	CASSQDTRVSGYTF	TGCGCCAGCAGCCAAGATACCAGGGTATCTGGCTACACCTTC
11	TRBV5-1	NA	TRBJ2-5	NA	CASSFQETQYF	TGCGCCAGCAGCTTCCAAGAGACCCAGTACTTC
17	TRBV28	NA	TRBJ2-3	TRBD2	CASRPHAGGGSTDTQYF	TGTGCCAGCAGGCCGCATGCCGGCGGGGGGAGCACAGATACGCAGTATTTT
15	TRBV5-8	NA	TRBJ1-1	NA	CASTTGVDSVAEAFF	TGTGCCAGCACGACAGGAGTTGATTCAGTCGCTGAAGCTTTCTTT
14	TRBV11-1	few	TRBJ2-3	NA	CASRHNSGTDTQYF	TGTGCCAGCAGACATAACTCTGGCACAGATACGCAGTATTTT
13	TRBV18	NA	TRBJ2-1	TRBD2	CASSPGLGDEQFF	TGTGCCAGCTCACCCGGACTAGGGGATGAGCAGTTCTTC
13	TRBV6-5	NA	TRBJ1-1	NA	CASSQTGRTEAFF	TGTGCCAGCAGTCAGACAGGCCGGACTGAAGCTTTCTTT
16	TRBV13	NA	TRBJ2-3	TRBD2	CASSLNSRGGADTQYF	TGTGCCAGCAGCCTAAACTCGCGCGGGGGGGCGGATACGCAGTATTTT
15	TRBV18	NA	TRBJ1-5	NA	CASSPQAGDHQPQHF	TGTGCCAGCTCACCACAGGCAGGGGACCATCAGCCCCAGCATTTT
15	TRBV7-8	NA	TRBJ1-1	TRBD1	CASSLAGQGFTEAFF	TGTGCCAGCAGCTTAGCAGGACAGGGGTTCACTGAAGCTTTCTTT
12	TRBV7-2	NA	TRBJ2-7	NA	CASSPDGYEQYF	TGTGCCAGCAGCCCCGATGGTTACGAGCAGTACTTC
13	TRBV6-5	NA	TRBJ1-2	NA	CASSYRDHTGYTF	TGTGCCAGCAGTTACCGGGACCATACCGGCTACACCTTC
12	TRBV7-9	NA	TRBJ1-3	NA	CASSPSGNTIYF	TGTGCCAGCAGCCCATCTGGAAACACCATATATTTT
15	TRBV4-2	NA	TRBJ2-7	NA	CASCFSGARCYEQYF	TGTGCCAGCTGCTTTTCGGGGGCCCGGTGCTACGAGCAGTACTTC
12	TRBV7-9	NA	TRBJ2-7	NA	CASSPQVYEQYF	TGTGCCAGCAGCCCGCAGGTCTACGAGCAGTACTTC
15	TRBV6-5	NA	TRBJ2-2	TRBD2	CASSPGTTNTGELFF	TGTGCCAGCAGCCCCGGGACTACGAACACCGGGGAGCTGTTTTTT
15	TRBV5-1	NA	TRBJ2-6	NA	CASSLKASGANVLTF	TGCGCCAGCAGCTTGAAGGCCTCTGGGGCCAACGTCCTGACTTTC
17	TRBV18	NA	TRBJ1-4	NA	CASSPPEGGYEMKKLFF	TGTGCCAGCTCACCACCCGAGGGCGGGTACGAAATGAAAAAACTGTTTTTT
16	TRBV23-1	few	TRBJ1-5	NA	CASSQSPGRTNQPQHF	TGCGCCAGCAGTCAATCTCCAGGGCGGACCAATCAGCCCCAGCATTTT
15	TRBV6-5	NA	TRBJ1-4	TRBD1	CASSPGGQGYEKLFF	TGTGCCAGCAGCCCAGGGGGACAGGGTTATGAAAAACTGTTTTTT
11	TRBV6-1	few	TRBJ2-7	NA	CASSQTYEQYF	TGTGCCAGCAGTCAAACCTACGAGCAGTACTTC
14	TRBV5-4	NA	TRBJ2-5	TRBD1	CASRAGGLQETQYF	TGTGCCAGCAGGGCAGGGGGCCTCCAAGAGACCCAGTACTTC
14	TRBV19	NA	TRBJ1-1	TRBD1	CASSSGTVNTEAFF	TGTGCCAGTAGTAGTGGGACAGTGAACACTGAAGCTTTCTTT
11	TRBV6-1	NA	TRBJ1-2	NA	CASSEAERYTF	TGTGCCAGCAGTGAAGCTGAGCGCTACACCTTC
18	TRBV9	NA	TRBJ2-3	TRBD2	CASSVDQRGGAFGDTQYF	TGTGCCAGCAGCGTAGACCAGCGCGGGGGGGCCTTCGGCGATACGCAGTATTTT
14	TRBV6-1	NA	TRBJ1-5	NA	CASVFGNSNQPQHF	TGTGCCAGCGTCTTTGGGAATAGCAATCAGCCCCAGCATTTT
13	TRBV7-9	NA	TRBJ1-2	NA	CASSLDSFYGYTF	TGTGCCAGCAGCTTAGATTCTTTTTATGGCTACACCTTC
14	TRBV9	NA	TRBJ1-6	TRBD1	CASSNGTGRTPLHF	TGTGCCAGCAGTAACGGGACAGGGAGGACCCCCCTCCACTTT
11	TRBV20-1	NA	TRBJ1-4	NA	CSARRNEKLFF	TGCAGTGCTCGCCGTAATGAAAAACTGTTTTTT
19	TRBV9	NA	TRBJ1-6	NA	CASSMDERAGRKYNSPLHF	TGTGCCAGCAGCATGGATGAGAGGGCCGGGCGGAAGTATAATTCACCCCTCCACTTT
13	TRBV6-6	NA	TRBJ2-7	TRBD2	CASSLRGGHEQYF	TGTGCCAGCAGTTTGCGGGGGGGCCACGAGCAGTACTTC
14	TRBV19	NA	TRBJ1-6	TRBD1	CASTLTGVNSPLHF	TGTGCCAGTACATTGACAGGGGTAAATTCACCCCTCCACTTT
13	TRBV4-1	NA	TRBJ1-2	TRBD1	CASSPRQGSGYTF	TGCGCCAGCAGCCCCCGACAGGGGAGTGGCTACACCTTC
13	TRBV6-4	NA	TRBJ1-1	NA	CASSSQANTEAFF	TGTGCCAGCAGTAGCCAGGCGAACACTGAAGCTTTCTTT
13	TRBV5-1	few	TRBJ2-1	NA	CASGAGSYNEQFF	TGCGCCAGCGGGGCGGGATCCTACAATGAGCAGTTCTTC
16	TRBV5-1	NA	TRBJ2-3	TRBD1	CASSWGTGDGTDTQYF	TGCGCCAGCAGCTGGGGGACAGGGGATGGCACAGATACGCAGTATTTT